This section outlines one TCR beta chain sequence together with its context. The germline V gene encodes CDR1 SGHDT and CDR2 YYEEEE. V lost 2 bases and J lost 7, with 16 bases in between. The CDR3 is 14 amino acids. Each CDR3 protein gets one entry after TCRdb re-called the PCR reads with MiXCR. The sample yields tens of thousands of distinct CDR3 sequences, approximately 51% seen once. The sample is drawn from a study of CDR3 diversity in severe acne. The sequenced sample was blood. The chain combines TRBV5-6 with TRBJ2-7; TRBD2 might be the D (5 bases). This TCR was recovered from a male donor in good health, without acne. CDR3 DNA: TGTGCCAGCAGCTTACGGCTACTGGGGAGTGAGCAGTACTTC. Amino acids: CASSLRLLGSEQYF.